The source of this T cell receptor beta chain is a study of human T cells and chemical hapten exposure. For the study at large: Once 0.01% DPC had been applied to the upper back by patch test, readings were taken at 6 days. Patients, predominantly female, presented with alopecia areata, totalis or universalis.

The CDR3 consists of 15 residues. CDR1 and CDR2 from the germline V gene are SGHVS and FQNEAQ. Trimming shortened V by 1 base and J by 5 bases, and 13 bases separated the two germline ends. In the authors' workflow: Counts of TCRs in each sample centred on a median of about 96,000 and extended from about 24,000 to 680,000. TCRdb recomputed calls from the RACE reads with MiXCR, one row per CDR3 protein. TCRdb assigned the V and J calls; the authors' analysis was not used. The data show about 85,000 distinct CDR3 sequences, under 14% seen once. This clonotype was detected ten times or more. Time point in this sample: patch test 2, 6 weeks after DPC sensitization. The treatment is: therapeutic diphenylcyclopropenone sensitization with weekly scalp DPC. Blood draws preceded each patch test application.

The sequencing here drew on whole blood, taken in connection with sensitization to the hapten diphenylcyclopropenone (DPC). The chain uses TRBV7-8 and TRBJ2-3, with D possibly TRBD1 on 5 matching bases. The source is a man aged 18 to 30 with alopecia areata. Some clones in this sample may be carry-over from other donors' samples. The CDR3 loop reads CASSLGGRAGDTQYF. The DNA for the CDR3 is TGTGCCAGCAGCTTAGGTGGCAGGGCAGGAGATACGCAGTATTTT.